This T cell receptor (beta chain) was sequenced during a study of blood T cell repertoires in COVID-19. Study-wide background: Some COVID-19 samples were acute and others convalescent; all came from the United States, Italy and Spain.

Per germline, CDR1 MNHNS and CDR2 SASEGT. Trimming cost V 2 bases and J 5 bases, with 24 bases left between them. CDR3 length equals 18 residues. Repertoires were generated with immunoSEQ multiplex PCR, while TCRdb's copy carries only in-frame clones and drops some. Seen here are 24,000 or so clones, approximately 86% observed once, and the top ten hold 18%. This receptor was taken from a human donor with acute or convalescent COVID-19. The donor label of this sample is uncertain. The chain combines TRBV6-1 with TRBJ2-5, with D possibly TRBD1 on 6 matching bases. Sequenced: peripheral blood. The DNA for the CDR3 is TGTGCCAGCAGTGAAACTACCTTCAGTGGGGGCCTTAGGGAGACCCAGTACTTC. This sequence encodes CASSETTFSGGLRETQYF.